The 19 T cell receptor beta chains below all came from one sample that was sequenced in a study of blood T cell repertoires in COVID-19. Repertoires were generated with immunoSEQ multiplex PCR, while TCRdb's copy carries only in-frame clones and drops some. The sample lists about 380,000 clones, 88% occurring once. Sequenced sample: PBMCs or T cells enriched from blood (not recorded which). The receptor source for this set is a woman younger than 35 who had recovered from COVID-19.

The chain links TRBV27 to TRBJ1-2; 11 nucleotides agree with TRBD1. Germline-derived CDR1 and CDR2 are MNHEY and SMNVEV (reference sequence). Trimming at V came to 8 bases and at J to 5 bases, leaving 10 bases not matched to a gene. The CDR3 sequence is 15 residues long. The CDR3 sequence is CASGRDRGDTYGYTF. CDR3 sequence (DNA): TGTGCCAGCGGCAGGGACAGGGGGGACACATATGGCTACACCTTC.

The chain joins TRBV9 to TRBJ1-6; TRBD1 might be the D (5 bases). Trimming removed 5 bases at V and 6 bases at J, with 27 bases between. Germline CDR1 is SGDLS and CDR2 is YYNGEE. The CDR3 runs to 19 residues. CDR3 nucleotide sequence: TGTGCCAGCAGTCGAGGCGGGACCCAACGCCTCGGAGGTAATTCACCCCTCCACTTT. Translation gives CASSRGGTQRLGGNSPLHF. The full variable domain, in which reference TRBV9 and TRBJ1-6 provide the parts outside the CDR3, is DSGVTQTPKHLITATGQRVTLRCSPRSGDLSVYWYQQSLDQGLQFLIQYYNGEERAKGNILERFSAQQFPDLHSELNLSSLELGDSALYFCASSRGGTQRLGGNSPLHFGNGTRLTVT.

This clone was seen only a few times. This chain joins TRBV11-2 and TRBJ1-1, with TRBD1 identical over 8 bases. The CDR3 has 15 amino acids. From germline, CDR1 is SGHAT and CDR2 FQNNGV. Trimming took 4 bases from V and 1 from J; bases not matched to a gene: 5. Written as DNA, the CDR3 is TGTGCCAGCAGCTCAAGGACAGGGAGGAACACTGAAGCTTTCTTT. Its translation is CASSSRTGRNTEAFF.

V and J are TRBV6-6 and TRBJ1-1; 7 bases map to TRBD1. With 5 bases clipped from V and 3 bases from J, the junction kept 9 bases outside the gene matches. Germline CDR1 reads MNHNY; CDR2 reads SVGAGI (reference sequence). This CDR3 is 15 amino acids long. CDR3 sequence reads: CASSAGQILDTEAFF. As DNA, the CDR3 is TGTGCCAGCAGTGCGGGACAGATTCTTGACACTGAAGCTTTCTTT.

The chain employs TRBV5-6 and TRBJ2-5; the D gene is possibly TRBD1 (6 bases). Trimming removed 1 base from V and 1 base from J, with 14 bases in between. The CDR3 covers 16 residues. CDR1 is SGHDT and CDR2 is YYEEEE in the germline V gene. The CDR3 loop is CASSLSSRTVQETQYF. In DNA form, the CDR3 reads TGTGCCAGCAGCTTGTCGTCCCGGACAGTCCAAGAGACCCAGTACTTC. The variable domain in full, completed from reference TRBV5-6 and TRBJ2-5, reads DAGVTQSPTHLIKTRGQQVTLRCSPKSGHDTVSWYQQALGQGPQFIFQYYEEEERQRGNFPDRFSGHQFPNYSSELNVNALLLGDSALYLCASSLSSRTVQETQYFGPGTRLLVL.

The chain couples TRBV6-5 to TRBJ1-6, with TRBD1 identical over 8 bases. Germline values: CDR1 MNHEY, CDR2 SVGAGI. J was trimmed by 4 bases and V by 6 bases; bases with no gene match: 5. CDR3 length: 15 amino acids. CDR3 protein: CASRKGQAYNSPLHF. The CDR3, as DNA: TGTGCCAGCAGAAAGGGACAGGCATATAATTCACCCCTCCACTTT.

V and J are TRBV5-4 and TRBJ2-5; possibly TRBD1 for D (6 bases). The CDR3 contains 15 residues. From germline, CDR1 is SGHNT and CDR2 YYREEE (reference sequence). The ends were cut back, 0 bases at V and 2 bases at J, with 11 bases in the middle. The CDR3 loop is CASSLGQGLQETQYF. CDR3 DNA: TGTGCCAGCAGCTTGGGGCAGGGGTTGCAAGAGACCCAGTACTTC.

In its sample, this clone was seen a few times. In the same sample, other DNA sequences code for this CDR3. The CDR3 spells CASSLGGPYGYTF. The CDR3, as DNA: TGTGCCAGCAGTTTAGGCGGTCCCTATGGCTACACCTTC. The chain couples TRBV27 to TRBJ1-2; D is unclear. This CDR3 is built from 13 residues. Per germline, CDR1 MNHEY and CDR2 SMNVEV (reference sequence). Deletions cut 2 bases from V and 4 bases from J, with 8 bases between.

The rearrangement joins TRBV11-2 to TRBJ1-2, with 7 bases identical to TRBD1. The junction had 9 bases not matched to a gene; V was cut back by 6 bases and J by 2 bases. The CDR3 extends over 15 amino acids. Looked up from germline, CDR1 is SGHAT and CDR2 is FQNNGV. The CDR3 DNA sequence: TGTGCCAGCAGGTCAGCAGGGGGTGAGAACTATGGCTACACCTTC. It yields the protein CASRSAGGENYGYTF.

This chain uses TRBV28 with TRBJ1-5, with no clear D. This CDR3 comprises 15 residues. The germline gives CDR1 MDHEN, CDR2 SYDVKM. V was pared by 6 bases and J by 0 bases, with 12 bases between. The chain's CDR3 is CASSPPGLSNQPQHF. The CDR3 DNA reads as TGTGCCAGCAGCCCACCGGGTCTTAGCAATCAGCCCCAGCATTTT.

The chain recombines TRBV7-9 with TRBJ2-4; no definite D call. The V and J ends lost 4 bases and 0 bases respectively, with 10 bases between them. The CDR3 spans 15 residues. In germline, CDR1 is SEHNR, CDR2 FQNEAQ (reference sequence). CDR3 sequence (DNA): TGTGCCAGCAGCTCCAACGCGCTAGCCAAAAACATTCAGTACTTC. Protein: CASSSNALAKNIQYF. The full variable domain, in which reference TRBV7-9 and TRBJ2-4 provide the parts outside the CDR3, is DTGVSQNPRHKITKRGQNVTFRCDPISEHNRLYWYRQTLGQGPEFLTYFQNEAQLEKSRLLSDRFSAERPKGSFSTLEIQRTEQGDSAMYLCASSSNALAKNIQYFGAGTRLSVL.

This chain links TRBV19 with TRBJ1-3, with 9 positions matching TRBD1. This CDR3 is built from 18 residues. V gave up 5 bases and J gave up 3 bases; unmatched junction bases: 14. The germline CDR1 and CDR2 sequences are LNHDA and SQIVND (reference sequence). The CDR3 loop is CASSPTRWTGDFGNTIYF. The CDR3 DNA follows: TGTGCCAGTAGTCCGACCCGTTGGACAGGGGATTTTGGAAACACCATATATTTT.

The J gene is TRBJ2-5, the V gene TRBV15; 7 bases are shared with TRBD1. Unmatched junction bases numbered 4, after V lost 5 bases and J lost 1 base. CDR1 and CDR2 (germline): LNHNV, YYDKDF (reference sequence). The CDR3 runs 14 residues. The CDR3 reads CATSRQGPQETQYF. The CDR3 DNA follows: TGTGCCACCAGCCGACAGGGACCCCAAGAGACCCAGTACTTC.

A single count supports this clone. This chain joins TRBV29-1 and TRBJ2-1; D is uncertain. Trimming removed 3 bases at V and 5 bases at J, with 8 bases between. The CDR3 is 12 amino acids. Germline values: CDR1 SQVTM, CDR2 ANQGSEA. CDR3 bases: TGCAGCGTTGATAGTCTAAACAATGAGCAGTTCTTC. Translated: CSVDSLNNEQFF.

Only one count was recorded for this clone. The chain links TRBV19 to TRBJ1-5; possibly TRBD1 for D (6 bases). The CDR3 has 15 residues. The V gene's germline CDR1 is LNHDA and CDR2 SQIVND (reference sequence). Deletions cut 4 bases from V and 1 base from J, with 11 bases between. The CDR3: CASSTAGVSNQPQHF. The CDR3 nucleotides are TGTGCCAGTAGTACAGCAGGGGTCAGCAATCAGCCCCAGCATTTT.

CDR3 amino acids: CASSFRWRGRNRPHRAFF. The CDR3 nucleotides read TGTGCCAGTAGTTTTAGATGGAGGGGGCGCAACCGACCCCATCGGGCTTTCTTT. The chain is built from TRBV19 and TRBJ1-1; 7 nucleotides match TRBD1. Germline V gene data show CDR1 as LNHDA and CDR2 as SQIVND (reference sequence). Trimming took 5 bases from V and 11 from J; bases not matched to a gene: 26. This CDR3 has 18 amino acids.

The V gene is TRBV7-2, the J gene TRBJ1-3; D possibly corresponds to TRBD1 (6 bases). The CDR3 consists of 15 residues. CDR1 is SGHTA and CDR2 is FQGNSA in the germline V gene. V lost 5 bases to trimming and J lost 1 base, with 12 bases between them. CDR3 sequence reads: CASSTFTGSGNTIYF. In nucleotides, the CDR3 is TGTGCCAGCAGCACCTTTACAGGGTCTGGAAACACCATATATTTT.

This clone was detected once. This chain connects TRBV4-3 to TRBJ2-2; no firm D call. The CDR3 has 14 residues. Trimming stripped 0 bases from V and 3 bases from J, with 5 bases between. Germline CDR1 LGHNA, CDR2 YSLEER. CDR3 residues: CASSQDLDTGELFF. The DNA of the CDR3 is TGCGCCAGCAGCCAAGATCTAGACACCGGGGAGCTGTTTTTT.

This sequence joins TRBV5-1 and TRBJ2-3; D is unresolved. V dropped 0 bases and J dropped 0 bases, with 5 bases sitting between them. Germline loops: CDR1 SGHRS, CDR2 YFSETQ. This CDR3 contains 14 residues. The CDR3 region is CASSLGASTDTQYF. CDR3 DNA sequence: TGCGCCAGCAGCTTGGGGGCCAGCACAGATACGCAGTATTTT.